This T cell receptor (beta chain) comes out of a study of blood T cell repertoires in COVID-19. The germline V and J ends were trimmed by 11 bases and 7 bases, with 12 bases remaining between them. This CDR3 comprises 11 residues. Germline CDR1 is ENHRY and CDR2 is SYGVKD. Per the original methods: Reference gene primers were amplified, and this amplification served to estimate nucleated cell counts. Repertoires were generated with immunoSEQ multiplex PCR, while TCRdb's copy carries only in-frame clones and drops some. V and J calls and clone size are those listed in that table; D and trimming were worked out from the DNA. This table holds about 35,000 clones, approximately 88% found once.

The receptor's source is a human donor in a cohort sampled during active COVID-19. Sequencing input: peripheral blood. The rearrangement joins TRBV10-3 to TRBJ2-1; tentatively, D is TRBD2 (5 bases). The CDR3, as DNA: TGTGCCGCCGGGCGAGGGAATGAGCAGTTCTTC. Translated: CAAGRGNEQFF.